Listed below are T cell receptor beta chains from one sample, sequenced in a study of blood T cell repertoires in COVID-19. Profiled with immunoSEQ multiplex PCR; TCRdb holds only in-frame clones, not every one. In the table there are some 200,000 clones, around 82% of which are singletons. The source material was peripheral blood. All receptors derive from a woman aged 55-69 years with acute or convalescent COVID-19. Both conserved end residues are part of each CDR3. Fields, in order: D gene, CDR3 length, V gene, clone size, J gene, CDR3 protein, CDR3 DNA. D genes are given only for firm matches. A row's size may be missing; if present it is once, few, many or a size class.

>NA|16|TRBV6-7|NA|TRBJ2-7
CASSAFAGRGSYEQYF
TGTGCCAGCAGTGCCTTTGCGGGCCGCGGCTCCTACGAGCAGTACTTC
>TRBD2|15|TRBV12-5|NA|TRBJ2-3
CASGLGRGGGDTQYF
TGTGCTAGTGGTTTAGGGCGGGGGGGCGGCGATACGCAGTATTTT
>NA|11|TRBV20-1|once|TRBJ2-7
CSARSGHEQYF
TGCAGTGCTAGATCAGGCCACGAGCAGTACTTC
>NA|13|TRBV30|few|TRBJ1-5
CAWSAGLTQPQHF
TGTGCCTGGAGCGCAGGCTTAACGCAGCCCCAGCATTTT
>TRBD1|15|TRBV5-4|NA|TRBJ1-2
CASSGPGTGDYGYTF
TGTGCCAGCAGCGGACCCGGGACAGGAGACTATGGCTACACCTTC
>TRBD2|15|TRBV7-6|NA|TRBJ2-1
CASSRSGGYSNEQFF
TGTGCCAGCAGCCGTAGCGGGGGGTACTCCAATGAGCAGTTCTTC
>TRBD2|16|TRBV4-2|few|TRBJ2-3
CASSQGLAGGTDTQYF
TGTGCCAGCAGCCAGGGACTAGCGGGGGGCACAGATACGCAGTATTTT
>NA|15|TRBV9|NA|TRBJ2-1
CASSVVAGAYNEQFF
TGTGCCAGCAGCGTAGTAGCAGGGGCTTACAATGAGCAGTTCTTC
>NA|14|TRBV10-3|NA|TRBJ2-3
CAISERGNTDTQYF
TGTGCCATCAGTGAAAGGGGAAACACAGATACGCAGTATTTT
>TRBD2|14|TRBV2|NA|TRBJ2-3
CASRGRGGADTQYF
TGTGCCAGCAGAGGGCGGGGGGGCGCAGATACGCAGTATTTT
>NA|15|TRBV9|NA|TRBJ1-3
CASSPGPVSGNTIYF
TGTGCCAGCAGCCCGGGTCCTGTCTCTGGAAACACCATATATTTT
>NA|15|TRBV21-1|NA|TRBJ1-5
CASSNAHPGGRPQHF
TGTGCCAGCAGCAATGCTCATCCAGGGGGGCGGCCCCAGCATTTT
>NA|16|TRBV4-3|NA|TRBJ1-5
CASSQDRQARNQPQHF
TGCGCCAGCAGCCAAGATAGGCAGGCCCGAAATCAGCCCCAGCATTTT
>NA|16|TRBV5-6|NA|TRBJ2-2
CASSLYGGTNTGELFF
TGTGCCAGCAGCTTGTACGGAGGCACGAACACCGGGGAGCTGTTTTTT
>NA|15|TRBV6-5|NA|TRBJ1-1
CASSSGEGGVSKAFF
TGTGCCAGCAGTTCCGGAGAGGGTGGAGTGAGTAAAGCTTTCTTT
>TRBD1|17|TRBV4-2|NA|TRBJ1-3
CASSQGDRGASGNTIYF
TGTGCCAGCAGCCAAGGGGACAGGGGGGCTTCTGGAAACACCATATATTTT
>NA|18|TRBV3-1/TRBV3-2|NA|TRBJ2-1
CASSQGSRVDRNYNEQFF
TGTGCCAGCAGCCAAGGATCACGAGTAGACAGGAACTACAATGAGCAGTTCTTC
>TRBD2|19|TRBV5-1|NA|TRBJ2-1
CASSFRGLLLDGSYNEQFF
TGCGCCAGCAGCTTCCGGGGACTACTACTTGACGGTTCCTACAATGAGCAGTTCTTC
>TRBD1|13|TRBV12-3/TRBV12-4|NA|TRBJ1-5
CASRITGGQPQHF
TGTGCCAGCCGGATCACAGGGGGTCAGCCCCAGCATTTT
>TRBD1|13|TRBV29-1|NA|TRBJ1-1
CSVVGTGWVEAFF
TGCAGCGTTGTGGGGACAGGGTGGGTGGAAGCTTTCTTT
>NA|13|TRBV3-1/TRBV3-2|NA|TRBJ2-5
CASNKAGKETQYF
TGTGCCAGCAATAAGGCAGGTAAAGAGACCCAGTACTTC
>NA|13|TRBV28|NA|TRBJ1-4
CASSLGGEEKLFF
TGTGCCAGCAGTTTGGGGGGGGAAGAAAAACTGTTTTTT
>NA|15|TRBV3-1/TRBV3-2|NA|TRBJ1-2
CASSQVTERPSGYTF
TGTGCCAGCAGCCAAGTAACAGAGAGACCTTCAGGCTACACCTTC
>NA|14|TRBV10-3|NA|TRBJ1-6
CAISEQGNGSPLHF
TGTGCCATCAGTGAACAGGGTAACGGGTCACCCCTCCACTTT
>TRBD2|16|TRBV19|NA|TRBJ2-1
CASSKPTSGGAVEQFF
TGTGCCAGTAGTAAACCGACTAGCGGGGGGGCGGTTGAGCAGTTCTTC
>TRBD1|14|TRBV28|NA|TRBJ2-5
CASRGQGAGETQYF
TGTGCCAGCAGAGGACAGGGGGCGGGTGAGACCCAGTACTTC
>TRBD1|15|TRBV4-1|once|TRBJ1-2
CASSQGGTGNYGYTF
TGCGCCAGCAGCCAGGGAGGGACAGGGAATTATGGCTACACCTTC
>TRBD2|16|TRBV11-2|once|TRBJ2-3
CASSSTGGGRSDTQYF
TGTGCCAGCAGCTCAACCGGCGGGGGGCGTTCAGATACGCAGTATTTT
>TRBD1|13|TRBV2|NA|TRBJ1-1
CASNRGGGTEAFF
TGTGCCAGCAACAGGGGAGGAGGCACTGAAGCTTTCTTT
>NA|14|TRBV6-1|NA|TRBJ1-2
CASSEAGGWSGYTF
TGTGCCAGCAGTGAAGCGGGTGGGTGGAGTGGCTACACCTTC
>NA|16|TRBV11-2|NA|TRBJ2-7
CASSFTSGQASYEQYF
TGTGCCAGCAGCTTTACGTCTGGGCAAGCTTCCTACGAGCAGTACTTC
>NA|15|TRBV14|NA|TRBJ2-7
CASSQGWTLFGEQYF
TGTGCCAGCAGCCAAGGATGGACTCTTTTCGGCGAGCAGTACTTC
>NA|15|TRBV6-5|NA|TRBJ2-7
CASSYKNRIDYEQYF
TGTGCCAGCAGTTATAAAAACAGGATCGACTACGAGCAGTACTTC
>NA|14|TRBV25-1|few|TRBJ1-1
CASSDLGQGIQAFF
TGTGCCAGCAGTGACCTGGGGCAGGGAATACAAGCTTTCTTT
>NA|14|TRBV5-4|once|TRBJ2-3
CASSLAWRTDTQYF
TGTGCCAGCAGCTTGGCCTGGCGCACAGATACGCAGTATTTT